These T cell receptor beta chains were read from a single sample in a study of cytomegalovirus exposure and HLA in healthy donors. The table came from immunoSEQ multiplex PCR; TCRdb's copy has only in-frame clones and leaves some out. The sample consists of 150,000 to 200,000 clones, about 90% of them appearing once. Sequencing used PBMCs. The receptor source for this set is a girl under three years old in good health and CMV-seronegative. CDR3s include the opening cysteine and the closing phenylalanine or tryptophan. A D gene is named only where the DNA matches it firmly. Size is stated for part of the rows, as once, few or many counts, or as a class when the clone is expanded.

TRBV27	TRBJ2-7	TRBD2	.	CASSLGTSGSIFYEQYF	TGTGCCAGCAGCCTTGGGACTAGCGGGAGTATATTCTACGAGCAGTACTTC
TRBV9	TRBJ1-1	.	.	CASSPRFGGARVEEAEAFF	TGTGCCAGCAGCCCGCGATTTGGAGGGGCGAGGGTAGAGGAGGCTGAAGCTTTCTTT
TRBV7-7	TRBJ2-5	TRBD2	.	CASSNIPSGMQYF	TGTGCCAGCAGCAACATACCTAGCGGGATGCAGTACTTC
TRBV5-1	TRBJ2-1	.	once	CASSLVQSSYNEQFF	TGCGCCAGCAGCTTGGTACAGAGCTCCTACAATGAGCAGTTCTTC
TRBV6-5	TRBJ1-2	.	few	CASSPTEVGGYGYTF	TGTGCCAGCAGTCCGACCGAGGTGGGGGGCTATGGCTACACCTTC
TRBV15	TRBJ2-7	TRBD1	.	CATSIDRGRYEQYF	TGTGCCACCAGCATAGACAGGGGGAGGTACGAGCAGTACTTC
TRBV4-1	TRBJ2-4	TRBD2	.	CASSQDERTSEISSNIQYF	TGCGCCAGCAGCCAAGATGAGAGGACTAGCGAGATCAGCTCAAACATTCAGTACTTC
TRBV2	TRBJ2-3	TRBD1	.	CASSDLGGNLGTDTQYF	TGTGCCAGCAGTGATCTAGGGGGCAATTTGGGTACAGATACGCAGTATTTT
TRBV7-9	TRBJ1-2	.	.	CASSGRTENNYGYTF	TGTGCCAGCAGCGGACGGACAGAGAATAACTATGGCTACACCTTC
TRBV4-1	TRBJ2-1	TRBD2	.	CASSLISGGASAYNEQFF	TGCGCCAGCAGCCTGATTAGCGGGGGGGCCTCTGCCTACAATGAGCAGTTCTTC
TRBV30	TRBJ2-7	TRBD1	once	CAWRDREYEQYF	TGTGCCTGGAGGGACAGGGAATACGAGCAGTACTTC
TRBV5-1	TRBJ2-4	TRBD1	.	CASSLGGTGDIQYF	TGCGCCAGCAGCTTGGGGGGGACAGGTGACATTCAGTACTTC